The present T cell receptor beta chain was sequenced within a study of T cell responses to AZD1222 COVID-19 vaccine. The CDR3 has 11 residues. In germline, CDR1 is MNHEY, CDR2 SMNVEV (reference sequence). Trimming took off 2 bases at V and 4 bases at J, with 2 bases between the two ends. Libraries were prepared by immunoSEQ multiplex PCR; TCRdb keeps only in-frame clonotypes and omits some of them. Of around 260,000 clones listed, 80% to 95% are singletons. The chain combines TRBV27 with TRBJ2-5, with D unresolved. The specimen comprised peripheral blood, sampled on day 0 of AZD1222 vaccination. The receptor's source is an adult in good health. Here the CDR3 reads CASSLVETQYF. The CDR3 DNA follows: TGTGCCAGCAGTTTAGTAGAGACCCAGTACTTC.